Below are 19 T cell receptor beta chains sequenced from a single sample in a study of T cells in Graves' hyperthyroidism and ophthalmopathy. Amplified TCR beta CDR3 regions came from RNA transcripts. Researchers ran a first-round RT-PCR on the TCR CDR3 using the HTBI primer set. TCRdb reprocessed the multiplex PCR reads via MiXCR and lists one record per CDR3 protein. The data show approximately 370,000 distinct CDR3 sequences, approximately 18% seen once. The sequenced material came from blood. These receptors were collected from a woman in her thirties with Graves' hyperthyroidism that later progressed to Graves' ophthalmopathy.

This clonotype was counted many times. The chain couples TRBV12-3 or TRBV12-4 to TRBJ1-2; no firm D call. This CDR3 spans 13 amino acids. Trimming stripped 7 bases from V and 7 bases from J, with 16 bases between. The CDR3 protein is CASTGGIGSGYTF. CDR3 in DNA: TGTGCCAGCACCGGTGGCATCGGGAGTGGCTACACCTTC.

This clonotype came up many times. This rearrangement joins TRBV27 to TRBJ2-7, with D possibly TRBD2 on 6 matching bases. The germline CDR1 and CDR2 sequences are MNHEY and SMNVEV (reference sequence). This CDR3 region has 16 residues. The V end lost 0 bases, the J end lost 3 bases, and 15 bases lay between the germline ends. CDR3: CASSLSRGVIVYEQYF. The CDR3 DNA is TGTGCCAGCAGTTTATCCCGCGGGGTAATTGTCTACGAGCAGTACTTC.

This clonotype was seen repeatedly, ten times or more. The V call is TRBV7-2, the J call TRBJ2-2; TRBD1 might be the D (7 bases). Trimming took off 1 base at V and 1 base at J, with 13 bases between the two ends. The V gene's germline CDR1 is SGHTA and CDR2 FQGNSA. The CDR3 length is 17 residues. CDR3 in amino acids: CASSLVGGTENTGELFF. CDR3 DNA sequence: TGTGCCAGCAGCTTAGTAGGAGGGACAGAGAACACCGGGGAGCTGTTTTTT.

This clonotype has at least ten counts. Written as DNA, the CDR3 is TGTGCCAGCAGCTTAGACCCACCTAGGGGGGTGGGCGATGAGCAGTTCTTC. Its protein is CASSLDPPRGVGDEQFF. The gene calls are TRBV7-9 and TRBJ2-1; either TRBD1 or TRBD2 may fit D (6 bases each). CDR1 and CDR2 (germline): SEHNR, FQNEAQ (reference sequence). This CDR3 comprises 17 residues. V lost 1 base to trimming and J lost 8 bases, with 21 bases between them.

DNA for the CDR3: TGTGCCAGCAGCTCGGACTTGGACCGGACAGGGGAGACCCAGTACTTC. This gives the protein CASSSDLDRTGETQYF. The chain couples TRBV11-2 to TRBJ2-5; 8 nucleotides agree with TRBD1. In germline, CDR1 is SGHAT, CDR2 FQNNGV. The CDR3 is made up of 16 amino acids. V lost 4 bases, J lost 5 bases, and 12 bases stayed unmatched.

This clonotype was observed at least ten times. The chain is built from TRBV10-1 and TRBJ2-7, with 7 bases lining up with TRBD1. J was trimmed by 3 bases and V by 5 bases; bases with no gene match: 10. This CDR3 has 15 residues. CDR1 and CDR2 (germline): WNHNN, SYGVQD (reference sequence). CDR3: CASSLDRDRLYEQYF. CDR3 DNA: TGCGCCAGCAGTCTTGATAGGGACAGACTCTACGAGCAGTACTTC.

This clonotype occurred many times. The V call is TRBV19, the J call TRBJ2-6, with unresolved D. Trimming took 5 bases from V and 0 from J, leaving 8 bases between them. The CDR3 runs 15 residues. Germline-derived CDR1 and CDR2 are LNHDA and SQIVND (reference sequence). The CDR3 region is CASSGGTSGANVLTF. CDR3 bases: TGTGCCAGTAGTGGTGGCACCTCTGGGGCCAACGTCCTGACTTTC.

This clonotype has only a few counts. The rearrangement joins TRBV30 to TRBJ2-5; 9 positions match TRBD1. The CDR3 totals 14 residues. In germline, CDR1 is GTSNPN, CDR2 SVGIG (reference sequence). Trimming took 1 base from V and 4 from J; bases not matched to a gene: 4. The CDR3 here is CAWSEGQGRETQYF. The CDR3 DNA is TGTGCCTGGAGTGAGGGACAGGGACGAGAGACCCAGTACTTC.

In its sample, this clonotype was seen many times. The chain couples TRBV28 to TRBJ2-2, with 8 bases identical to TRBD1. With V trimmed by 7 bases and J by 10 bases, 17 bases remained unmatched. CDR1 is MDHEN, CDR2 SYDVKM, per germline. There are 16 residues in the CDR3. The CDR3, as DNA: TGTGCCAGCAACCGGCAAACCAGGGGGCAGGCGGAGGAGCTGTTTTTT. As protein: CASNRQTRGQAEELFF.

The rearrangement links TRBV11-2 to TRBJ2-7; 7 bases are a match to TRBD2. Per the germline V gene, CDR1 is SGHAT and CDR2 is FQNNGV. The CDR3 covers 14 residues. After removal of 3 bases from V and 3 bases from J, the junction contained 5 bases not matched to a gene. The CDR3 nucleotides read TGTGCCAGCAGCTTTGGGGGGGTTATCTACGAGCAGTACTTC. Residues: CASSFGGVIYEQYF.

This clonotype was observed a few times. The gene calls are TRBV12-3 or TRBV12-4 and TRBJ2-7, with TRBD2 as a possible D gene (6 bases). This CDR3 has 12 residues. The V end lost 8 bases, the J end lost 0 bases, and 8 bases lay between the germline ends. CDR3 sequence (DNA): TGTGCCAGCCACGGGAGCTCCTACGAGCAGTACTTC. As protein: CASHGSSYEQYF.

This clonotype was counted at least ten times. J is TRBJ2-5 and V is TRBV20-1; TRBD2 agrees at 7 bases. V gave up 6 bases and J gave up 4 bases; unmatched junction bases: 11. Germline V gene sequence: CDR1 DFQATT, CDR2 SNEGSKA (reference sequence). CDR3 size: 14 residues. The DNA of the CDR3 is TGCAGTGCCCAGGAAGCGGGGATGAGAGAGACCCAGTACTTC. Translation: CSAQEAGMRETQYF.

Ten or more counts support this clonotype. The V call is TRBV2, the J call TRBJ2-5, with D uncertain. V lost 3 bases to trimming and J lost 3 bases, with 8 bases between them. In germline, CDR1 is SNHLY, CDR2 FYNNEI. CDR3 length: 13 residues. CDR3 residues: CASSESLEETQYF. CDR3 nucleotide sequence: TGTGCCAGCAGTGAGTCGCTAGAAGAGACCCAGTACTTC.

A few counts support this clonotype. V gene TRBV5-6 combines with J gene TRBJ1-2, with a tentative D call TRBD1 (5 bases). Trimming took off 7 bases at V and 5 bases at J, with 12 bases between the two ends. The CDR3 consists of 12 residues. CDR1 is SGHDT, CDR2 YYEEEE, per germline. This chain's CDR3 is CASQLGGYGYTF. The CDR3 nucleotides are TGTGCCAGCCAGCTGGGGGGTTATGGCTACACCTTC.

This clonotype was seen a handful of times. V gene TRBV27 combines with J gene TRBJ2-1; 9 bases are a match to TRBD2. Germline V gives CDR1 MNHEY, CDR2 SMNVEV (reference sequence). J lost 3 bases, V lost 9 bases, and 6 bases had no gene match. The CDR3 contains 14 residues. In nucleotides, the CDR3 is TGTGCCAGTCGGAGCGGGGGGATCTACAATGAGCAGTTCTTC. It is translated as CASRSGGIYNEQFF.

The sample holds many counts of this clonotype. V gene TRBV11-2 combines with J gene TRBJ1-4; D gene uncertain. Trimming pared 4 bases from V and 3 bases from J, leaving 15 bases between. CDR1 is SGHAT, CDR2 FQNNGV, per germline. This CDR3 is 16 amino acids long. CDR3 loop: CASSSGPSGANEKLFF. The CDR3 nucleotides read TGTGCCAGCAGCTCCGGTCCCTCGGGTGCTAATGAAAAACTGTTTTTT.

This clonotype was observed at least ten times. V usage is TRBV7-8 and J usage is TRBJ1-5; maybe TRBD1 (5 bases). The CDR3 is made up of 17 amino acids. Germline CDR1 is SGHVS and CDR2 is FQNEAQ. V was clipped by 1 base and J by 5 bases, with 18 bases between them. The CDR3 DNA follows: TGTGCCAGCAGCTTAGACCCCCGGGACCTAAGGGATCAGCCCCAGCATTTT. Translating gives CASSLDPRDLRDQPQHF.

This clonotype was detected a few times. The CDR3 DNA reads as TGCAGCGTTGCCAGGGGGAGATTACAGGGGGCAGGGGGCTACACCTTC. This translates into CSVARGRLQGAGGYTF. The chain employs TRBV29-1 and TRBJ1-2, with TRBD1 matching over 9 bases. The CDR3 is made up of 16 amino acids. V shed 4 bases and J 8 bases; nucleotides not matched to a gene: 17. Per germline, CDR1 SQVTM and CDR2 ANQGSEA.

This chain uses TRBV7-9 with TRBJ2-5; D remains unclear. The germline V gene encodes CDR1 SEHNR and CDR2 FQNEAQ (reference sequence). CDR3 length: 13 amino acids. V was trimmed by 1 base and J by 5 bases, leaving 8 bases between them. CDR3 amino acids: CASSLGQVETQYF. In DNA form, the CDR3 reads TGTGCCAGCAGCTTAGGCCAGGTGGAGACCCAGTACTTC.